This T cell receptor beta chain was sequenced during a study of T cells in Graves' hyperthyroidism and ophthalmopathy. There were TCR beta CDR3 regions amplified from RNA transcripts. Researchers ran a first-round RT-PCR on the TCR CDR3 using the HTBI primer set. One entry per CDR3 protein, called by TCRdb with MiXCR from the multiplex PCR reads. This table holds fewer than 700,000 distinct CDR3 sequences, 17% found once. The sequencing sample was made of blood. This TCR derives from a woman aged 18 to 35 with Graves' ophthalmopathy.

CDR3 coding DNA: TGTGCCAGCAGTTACCTGGGCAGCTCTGGAAACACCATATATTTT. Residues: CASSYLGSSGNTIYF. The chain combines TRBV6-5 with TRBJ1-3; D remains unclear. The CDR3 totals 15 residues. Germline CDR1 reads MNHEY; CDR2 reads SVGAGI. V lost 2 bases, J lost 0 bases, and 8 bases lay in between.